This T cell receptor beta chain was captured in a study of vaccination effects on CD4 cells after COVID-19. Whole-study findings and limits: No early post-infection timepoints were available in the study, which also included few convalescent patients.

The repertoire was sequenced with immunoSEQ multiplex PCR; TCRdb's copy has only in-frame clones and lacks some. Of tens of thousands of clones in the sample, roughly 80% were seen once. Before sequencing, viral peptide pools were used by the ViraFEST assay to expand antigen-specific CD4+ T cells. Upon completion of 10 to 11 days in culture, CD4+ T cells were isolated. About this clone itself: Its antigen remains unidentified.

Trimming stripped 0 bases from V and 13 bases from J, with 15 bases between. CDR3 length equals 13 residues. Germline values: CDR1 LNHDA, CDR2 SQIVND (reference sequence). The chain is built from TRBV19 and TRBJ1-2, with D maybe TRBD1 (6 bases). The TCR was taken from a human donor who received a COVID-19 vaccine. Sequences were derived from CD4+ T cells from PBMCs cultured with HCoV-229E spike peptides, sampled before COVID-19 vaccination. In DNA, the CDR3 is TGTGCCAGTAGTATAGACCGACAGGCCTCGGGCACCTTC. It translates to CASSIDRQASGTF. Filled out from reference TRBV19 and TRBJ1-2, the complete variable domain reads DGGITQSPKYLFRKEGQNVTLSCEQNLNHDAMYWYRQDPGQGLRLIYYSQIVNDFQKGDIAEGYSVSREKKESFPLTVTSAQKNPTAFYLCASSIDRQASGTFGSGTRLTVV.